What follows is one T cell receptor (beta chain) and its context. The data derive from a study of blood T cell repertoires in COVID-19. About the study: PBMCs, B-cell-depleted T cells, or T cells provided the cDNA or gDNA that made up the material.

Per the study methods: Nucleated cell number was recorded as an estimate derived from reference gene primer amplification. Using immunoSEQ multiplex PCR, the repertoire was profiled, and TCRdb retains in-frame clones only, with some absent. That table gives V, J and clone size, and the DNA gave D and trimming. The table has about 110,000 clones, 88% seen once; the top ten hold about 0.9%. The CDR3 runs 17 residues. Germline CDR1 ENHRY, CDR2 SYGVKD. The J segment lost 1 base and the V segment lost 5 bases, leaving 10 bases of the junction unmatched. The TCR sequence derives from a woman aged 50 to 65 with active or convalescent COVID-19. The sample was peripheral blood. This chain links TRBV10-3 with TRBJ2-2; 7 bases are shared with TRBD2. CDR3: CAISLTSLKMNTGELFF. DNA of the CDR3: TGTGCCATCAGTCTGACTAGCCTAAAGATGAACACCGGGGAGCTGTTTTTT.